These 28 T cell receptor beta chains were all obtained from the same sample, sequenced in a study of response to subunit inactivated influenza vaccine. TCRdb passed the RT-PCR reads through MiXCR, listing each CDR3 protein once. The table has roughly 550,000 distinct CDR3 sequences, 20% to 25% seen once. These sequences were also reported in another study, on T cells expressing NK-cell markers. That work states: 5'RACE template switching built TCR beta cDNA with unique molecular identifiers.

This material consisted of CD4+ T cells sorted from PBMCs, taken roughly 12 days after vaccination. Receptor source: a man in his fifties or sixties who received an inactivated influenza vaccine.

The chain links TRBV12-3 or TRBV12-4 to TRBJ1-2; D gene ambiguous. The length of the CDR3 is 14 residues. Trimming took off 1 base at V and 4 bases at J, with 10 bases between the two ends. The CDR3 here is CASSLGSPSYGYTF. In DNA form, the CDR3 reads TGTGCCAGCAGTTTAGGCAGTCCTAGCTATGGCTACACCTTC.

V gene TRBV20-1 combines with J gene TRBJ2-3; either TRBD1 or TRBD2 may fit D (5 bases each). V lost 1 base, J lost 4 bases, and 9 bases lay in between. Germline V gene lookup returns CDR1 DFQATT and CDR2 SNEGSKA (reference sequence). The CDR3 loop spans 13 amino acids. Written as DNA, the CDR3 is TGCAGTGCTAGAGTGGGGACGGCAGATACGCAGTATTTT. Its translation: CSARVGTADTQYF.

This chain uses TRBV19 with TRBJ1-1; D is perhaps TRBD1 (5 bases). The CDR3 is 15 amino acids. Germline V CDR1 and CDR2: LNHDA, SQIVND (reference sequence). Trimming removed 8 bases at V and 0 bases at J, with 16 bases between. Here the CDR3 reads CASARDGLMNTEAFF. CDR3 nucleotide sequence: TGTGCCAGTGCCAGGGACGGGCTGATGAACACTGAAGCTTTCTTT.

The chain recombines TRBV12-3 or TRBV12-4 with TRBJ1-1; D perhaps matches TRBD1 (6 bases). The V end lost 6 bases, the J end lost 0 bases, and 14 bases lay between the germline ends. The CDR3 contains 15 residues. CDR3 sequence: CASRPWGHLNTEAFF. In DNA form, the CDR3 reads TGTGCCAGCAGACCCTGGGGACATTTGAACACTGAAGCTTTCTTT.

V gene TRBV6-2 or TRBV6-3 combines with J gene TRBJ2-3; 10 bases line up with TRBD2. Per germline, CDR1 MNHEY and CDR2 SVGEGT. This CDR3 spans 16 amino acids. V gave up 0 bases and J gave up 5 bases; unmatched junction bases: 5. CDR3 DNA sequence: TGTGCCAGCAGTTACTCAGGAGCGGGGGGGCAAGATACGCAGTATTTT. Translating it yields CASSYSGAGGQDTQYF.

The chain carries TRBV4-1 and TRBJ2-7; 10 bases align to TRBD1. Trimming took 1 base from V and 4 from J; bases not matched to a gene: 7. Germline CDR1 MGHRA, CDR2 YSYEKL. The CDR3 extends over 16 amino acids. The CDR3 DNA is TGCGCCAGCAGCCAAGGACAGGGGGCCCTTGGGTACGAGCAGTACTTC. Translating gives CASSQGQGALGYEQYF.

This clonotype showed up just a few times. V is TRBV12-3 or TRBV12-4 and J is TRBJ1-1; D perhaps matches TRBD1 (6 bases). The germline V and J ends were trimmed by 1 base and 1 base, with 10 bases remaining between them. The CDR3 covers 15 residues. The CDR3 is CASSLEAGANTEAFF. The CDR3 coding sequence is TGTGCCAGCAGTTTAGAGGCAGGGGCGAACACTGAAGCTTTCTTT.

This chain uses TRBV3-1 with TRBJ2-2, with 11 nucleotides matching TRBD1. The CDR3 contains 17 residues. Germline CDR1 and CDR2: LGHDT and YNNKEL (reference sequence). V shed 5 bases and J 7 bases; nucleotides not matched to a gene: 12. The CDR3 sequence: CASSKPGQGVSGGELFF. In nucleotides, the CDR3 is TGTGCCAGCAGCAAGCCGGGACAGGGGGTTTCTGGCGGGGAGCTGTTTTTT.

The CDR3 sequence: CASRDLGSGAQSSYNEQFF. CDR3 in DNA: TGTGCCAGCAGGGACTTAGGTAGCGGAGCCCAAAGCTCCTACAATGAGCAGTTCTTC. The chain carries TRBV6-2 or TRBV6-3 and TRBJ2-1; a weak D match, TRBD2 (6 bases). CDR1 MNHEY and CDR2 SVGEGT come from the germline V gene. V gave up 6 bases and J gave up 0 bases, with 24 bases separating them. CDR3 length: 19 residues.

J is TRBJ2-1 and V is TRBV7-2; 12 bases agree with TRBD2. V lost 6 bases to trimming and J lost 12 bases; unmatched junction nucleotides: 9. The length of the CDR3 is 14 residues. CDR1 SGHTA and CDR2 FQGNSA come from the germline V gene. CDR3 nucleotides: TGTGCCAGCAGGTCACTAGCGGGGGGCCAGGCGCAGTTCTTC. As protein: CASRSLAGGQAQFF.

This rearrangement joins TRBV18 to TRBJ1-5; TRBD1 aligns across 7 bases. This CDR3 spans 15 amino acids. Germline lookup yields CDR1 KGHSH and CDR2 LQKENI. J gave up 4 bases and V 6 bases, and 9 bases lay outside the gene matches. The CDR3: CASSQGTVANQPQHF. DNA for the CDR3: TGTGCCAGCTCCCAGGGGACAGTAGCAAATCAGCCCCAGCATTTT.

This clonotype occurred many times. This chain joins TRBV5-4 and TRBJ2-1; no reliable D call. This CDR3 spans 15 amino acids. Germline CDR1 SGHNT, CDR2 YYREEE (reference sequence). V was shortened by 0 bases and J by 4 bases, with 11 bases between the two germline ends. The CDR3 reads CASSLGRAAYNEQFF. The CDR3 DNA reads as TGTGCCAGCAGCTTGGGAAGGGCAGCTTACAATGAGCAGTTCTTC.

The chain employs TRBV10-3 and TRBJ2-5; the D is unclear. The V gene's germline CDR1 is ENHRY and CDR2 SYGVKD. The CDR3 is 13 residues long. With 0 bases removed from V and 5 bases from J, the gap between germline ends came to 7 bases. CDR3 bases: TGTGCCATCAGTGAGTCGATCCAGGAGACCCAGTACTTC. As protein: CAISESIQETQYF.

The V gene is TRBV12-3 or TRBV12-4, the J gene TRBJ1-1, with D possibly TRBD1 on 6 matching bases. This CDR3 is built from 15 residues. V was trimmed by 2 bases and J by 1 base, leaving 11 bases between them. The CDR3 reads CASSLQGGGNTEAFF. DNA of the CDR3: TGTGCCAGCAGTTTACAGGGAGGGGGGAACACTGAAGCTTTCTTT.

V is TRBV5-1 and J is TRBJ2-1; the D gene is possibly TRBD1 (6 bases). CDR1 and CDR2 (germline): SGHRS, YFSETQ. The CDR3 spans 15 residues. The V and J ends lost 4 bases and 2 bases respectively, with 13 bases between them. The CDR3 sequence: CASSLGQSPYNEQFF. The CDR3 DNA is TGCGCCAGCAGCCTTGGACAGTCCCCCTACAATGAGCAGTTCTTC.

This clonotype was found a few times. The chain joins TRBV20-1 to TRBJ2-5; perhaps TRBD2 as D (6 bases). This CDR3 has 15 residues. The germline gives CDR1 DFQATT, CDR2 SNEGSKA (reference sequence). Trimming shortened V by 0 bases and J by 5 bases, and 16 bases separated the two germline ends. This chain's CDR3 is CSARDSAGGRETQYF. DNA of the CDR3: TGCAGTGCTAGAGATTCGGCTGGGGGGAGGGAGACCCAGTACTTC.

This clonotype was recorded a few times. The V gene is TRBV5-1, the J gene TRBJ2-5; 7 nucleotides line up with TRBD2. The CDR3 is 15 residues long. Losses at the gene ends were 3 bases for V and 2 bases for J; bases not matched to a gene: 7. Germline V lookup: CDR1 SGHRS, CDR2 YFSETQ. CDR3 sequence (DNA): TGCGCCAGCAGCTGGGTAGCGGGCCCTCAAGAGACCCAGTACTTC. Translating it yields CASSWVAGPQETQYF.

This clonotype has only a few counts. This chain links TRBV28 with TRBJ2-5; 7 nucleotides line up with TRBD1. Per germline, CDR1 MDHEN and CDR2 SYDVKM. The CDR3 totals 14 residues. The V segment lost 6 bases and the J segment 5 bases; nucleotides outside the gene matches: 9. CDR3 residues: CASSQGTAGETQYF. The CDR3 nucleotides are TGTGCCAGCAGCCAAGGGACAGCCGGCGAGACCCAGTACTTC.

The chain combines TRBV12-3 or TRBV12-4 with TRBJ2-3, with a possible D match to TRBD2 (6 bases). The CDR3 covers 18 residues. Trimming shortened V by 6 bases and J by 0 bases, and 22 bases separated the two germline ends. The CDR3 loop reads CASSPLGGGISSTDTQYF. The DNA of the CDR3 is TGTGCCAGCAGCCCGCTCGGTGGCGGGATTTCTAGCACAGATACGCAGTATTTT.

This clonotype was seen only a few times. V and J are TRBV12-3 or TRBV12-4 and TRBJ1-2; D is perhaps TRBD1 (5 bases). This CDR3 contains 14 residues. Trimming shortened V by 2 bases and J by 6 bases, and 13 bases separated the two germline ends. As DNA, the CDR3 is TGTGCCAGCAGTTTAAGGACGGTGGGACATGGCTACACCTTC. Protein: CASSLRTVGHGYTF.

This clonotype was seen ten or more times. The V call is TRBV5-8, the J call TRBJ2-3; tentatively, D is TRBD1 (6 bases). The CDR3 runs 13 residues. The V gene lost 0 bases and the J gene lost 6 bases, with 8 bases spanning the gap. CDR1 is SGHTS, CDR2 YDEGEE, per germline. This CDR3 is CASSLVDRDTQYF. For the CDR3, the DNA is TGTGCCAGCAGCTTGGTCGACAGGGATACGCAGTATTTT.

This clonotype was counted many times. J is TRBJ2-1 and V is TRBV7-2; D might be TRBD1 (5 bases). There are 14 residues in the CDR3. Between the trimmed V and J ends, which lost 7 bases and 5 bases, there was a span of 15 bases. Germline-derived CDR1 and CDR2 are SGHTA and FQGNSA. CDR3 sequence: CASNLGLGHNEQFF. The CDR3 DNA reads TGTGCCAGCAATTTGGGATTGGGGCACAATGAGCAGTTCTTC.

This clonotype was detected once. The chain employs TRBV6-1 and TRBJ1-2; D gene unclear. The CDR3 is 14 amino acids. V lost 7 bases, J lost 2 bases, and 14 bases lay in between. In germline, CDR1 is MNHNS, CDR2 SASEGT. The CDR3 protein is CASTRLGMNYGYTF. For the CDR3, the DNA is TGTGCCAGCACCCGGTTAGGGATGAACTATGGCTACACCTTC.

V and J are TRBV18 and TRBJ2-1, with D hard to call. This CDR3 region has 15 residues. Deletions cut 0 bases from V and 5 bases from J, with 11 bases between. Germline V gene lookup returns CDR1 KGHSH and CDR2 LQKENI. The DNA for the CDR3 is TGTGCCAGCTCACCACCCATGCTGGGGAACAATGAGCAGTTCTTC. Protein: CASSPPMLGNNEQFF.

This clonotype appeared a few times. The chain joins TRBV11-2 to TRBJ2-3, with D possibly being TRBD2 (6 bases). Germline CDR1 is SGHAT and CDR2 is FQNNGV. Between the trimmed V and J ends, which lost 5 bases and 0 bases, there was a span of 15 bases. The CDR3 spans 16 residues. This chain's CDR3 is CASSPLLGGSTDTQYF. The CDR3, as DNA: TGTGCCAGCAGCCCATTACTGGGAGGTAGCACAGATACGCAGTATTTT.

The chain recombines TRBV7-3 with TRBJ2-5; tentative D call: TRBD2 (6 bases). Germline CDR1 is SGHTA and CDR2 is FQGTGA. CDR3 size: 14 residues. The germline V and J ends were trimmed by 5 bases and 5 bases, with 15 bases remaining between them. The CDR3 sequence: CASSPTRGVETQYF. CDR3 coding DNA: TGTGCCAGCAGCCCCACGCGGGGTGTTGAGACCCAGTACTTC. The whole variable domain, remainder taken from reference TRBV7-3 and TRBJ2-5, is GAGVSQTPSNKVTEKGKYVELRCDPISGHTALYWYRQSLGQGPEFLIYFQGTGAADDSGLPNDRFFAVRPEGSVSTLKIQRTERGDSAVYLCASSPTRGVETQYFGPGTRLLVL.

This chain joins TRBV6-5 and TRBJ2-5; D is perhaps TRBD1 (6 bases). From germline, CDR1 is MNHEY and CDR2 SVGAGI. This CDR3 region has 16 residues. V was clipped by 2 bases and J by 2 bases, with 15 bases between them. The CDR3 is CASSYLSRTDQETQYF. The CDR3 bases are TGTGCCAGCAGTTACCTGTCCCGGACAGATCAAGAGACCCAGTACTTC.

The chain recombines TRBV9 with TRBJ2-1; D not certain. Trimming shortened V by 2 bases and J by 9 bases, and 6 bases separated the two germline ends. This CDR3 has 11 amino acids. Per the germline V gene, CDR1 is SGDLS and CDR2 is YYNGEE. The CDR3 DNA sequence: TGTGCCAGCAGCGTGGAAGCTGAGCAGTTCTTC. This sequence encodes CASSVEAEQFF. The full variable domain, rest sourced from reference TRBV9 and TRBJ2-1, is DSGVTQTPKHLITATGQRVTLRCSPRSGDLSVYWYQQSLDQGLQFLIQYYNGEERAKGNILERFSAQQFPDLHSELNLSSLELGDSALYFCASSVEAEQFFGPGTRLTVL.